The 15 T cell receptor beta chains below come from one sample, sequenced in a study of CD8+ T cells in alopecia areata. RNA, once extracted, was reverse transcribed into cDNA for use as the sequencing template. Sequencing used immunoSEQ multiplex PCR; TCRdb keeps in-frame clones, though not all of them. This table holds 95,000 to 100,000 clones, 50% to 60% found once. Treatment given: oral pan-JAK inhibitor, 5-10 mg twice daily. This specimen was CD8+ T cells sorted from blood, taken at approximately week 61, from a patient treated with tofacitinib. These TCRs come from a human donor with alopecia areata.

The chain couples TRBV6-6 to TRBJ2-2; D is uncertain. This CDR3 comprises 13 residues. V lost 0 bases and J lost 5, with 4 bases in between. Germline V gene lookup returns CDR1 MNHNY and CDR2 SVGAGI (reference sequence). The CDR3 reads CASSYSETGELFF. As DNA, the CDR3 is TGTGCCAGCAGTTACTCCGAGACCGGGGAGCTGTTTTTT.

The CDR3 reads CASSRIQGRGNEQFF. In nucleotides, the CDR3 is TGTGCCAGCAGCAGAATACAGGGTCGGGGGAATGAGCAGTTCTTC. The chain employs TRBV7-9 and TRBJ2-1; D is possibly TRBD1 or TRBD2 (6 bases each). Germline V gene lookup returns CDR1 SEHNR and CDR2 FQNEAQ (reference sequence). The CDR3 runs to 15 residues. V was cut by 5 bases and J by 7 bases, with 18 bases left in between.

The chain joins TRBV4-1 to TRBJ2-1, with a tentative D call TRBD1 (5 bases). The V end lost 1 base, the J end lost 4 bases, and 8 bases lay between the germline ends. Germline loops: CDR1 MGHRA, CDR2 YSYEKL. This CDR3 contains 14 residues. CDR3 region: CASSQVQVYNEQFF. CDR3 in DNA: TGCGCCAGCAGCCAAGTACAGGTTTACAATGAGCAGTTCTTC.

This clone appeared a few times. The CDR3 bases are TGTGCCAGCAGCTTCGGGAACCCAGGGGGTAGCGTCTATGGCTACACCTTC. Translating gives CASSFGNPGGSVYGYTF. The chain employs TRBV7-9 and TRBJ1-2; 7 bases match TRBD1. Germline V lookup: CDR1 SEHNR, CDR2 FQNEAQ (reference sequence). After removal of 3 bases from V and 4 bases from J, the junction contained 14 bases not matched to a gene. The CDR3 is 17 residues long.

The V gene is TRBV29-1, the J gene TRBJ2-1; D is unresolved. The CDR3 consists of 15 residues. Germline CDR1 reads SQVTM; CDR2 reads ANQGSEA. Trimming removed 2 bases from V and 2 bases from J, with 13 bases in between. The CDR3 loop is CSVESFHSAYNEQFF. The DNA of the CDR3 is TGCAGCGTTGAATCGTTCCATTCTGCCTACAATGAGCAGTTCTTC.

The chain recombines TRBV27 with TRBJ2-1; D unclear. Between the trimmed V and J ends, which lost 5 bases and 5 bases, there was a span of 22 bases. Germline CDR1 MNHEY, CDR2 SMNVEV (reference sequence). The CDR3 has 17 residues. CDR3 nucleotide sequence: TGTGCCAGCAGTATCTCCTATGGGGATGCGTCAGACAATGAGCAGTTCTTC. It translates to CASSISYGDASDNEQFF.

This chain uses TRBV7-9 with TRBJ1-4; D remains unclear. The V gene's germline CDR1 is SEHNR and CDR2 FQNEAQ (reference sequence). The CDR3 is made up of 12 amino acids. The V end lost 1 base, the J end lost 7 bases, and 4 bases lay between the germline ends. The DNA for the CDR3 is TGTGCCAGCAGCTTAGGGGGTGAAAAACTGTTTTTT. It is translated as CASSLGGEKLFF.

The CDR3 is CASRSRPTQGINEKLFF. Here the CDR3 DNA reads TGCGCCAGCAGGTCCAGGCCCACTCAAGGGATTAATGAAAAACTGTTTTTT. The chain joins TRBV5-1 to TRBJ1-4; D not resolved. Trimming left V 5 bases short and J 4 bases short, with 21 bases between. Germline values: CDR1 SGHRS, CDR2 YFSETQ. This CDR3 contains 17 residues.

The chain joins TRBV30 to TRBJ2-3; 10 bases map to TRBD2. Germline V gene sequence: CDR1 GTSNPN, CDR2 SVGIG (reference sequence). After removal of 5 bases from V and 5 bases from J, the junction contained 10 bases not matched to a gene. CDR3 size: 15 residues. CDR3 bases: TGTGCCTGGGGAGCCAGCGGGGGGGCCGGAGATACGCAGTATTTT. Protein product: CAWGASGGAGDTQYF.

The CDR3 nucleotides read TGTGCCAGCTCACCACCGGGCAGGGAAGCCAATCAGCCCCAGCATTTT. Amino acids: CASSPPGREANQPQHF. The J gene is TRBJ1-5, the V gene TRBV18, with D possibly matching TRBD1 (5 bases). Trimming took off 0 bases at V and 3 bases at J, with 12 bases between the two ends. The CDR3 is 16 amino acids. Germline assignment: CDR1 KGHSH and CDR2 LQKENI.

The chain is built from TRBV29-1 and TRBJ1-4; D is unclear. The ends were cut back, 4 bases at V and 8 bases at J, with 14 bases in the middle. There are 13 residues in the CDR3. Germline V gives CDR1 SQVTM, CDR2 ANQGSEA. CDR3 nucleotide sequence: TGCAGCGTTGTTATGCCCCTCAGGGAAAAACTGTTTTTT. It yields the protein CSVVMPLREKLFF. The full variable domain, with the rest looked up from reference TRBV29-1 and TRBJ1-4, is SAVISQKPSRDICQRGTSLTIQCQVDSQVTMMFWYRQQPGQSLTLIATANQGSEATYESGFVIDKFPISRPNLTFSTLTVSNMSPEDSSIYLCSVVMPLREKLFFGSGTQLSVL.

The CDR3 reads CAWSAHSGQVYRYRDNSPLHF. The CDR3 DNA is TGTGCCTGGAGTGCCCACTCGGGACAGGTTTATCGGTATCGGGATAATTCACCCCTCCACTTT. The chain couples TRBV30 to TRBJ1-6; the match to TRBD1 covers 8 bases. The CDR3 covers 21 residues. Unmatched junction bases numbered 22, after V lost 1 base and J lost 5 bases. Germline assignment: CDR1 GTSNPN and CDR2 SVGIG (reference sequence).

This clone was recorded only once. This rearrangement joins TRBV9 to TRBJ1-5, with 9 nucleotides matching TRBD1. The CDR3 sequence is 14 residues long. Per the germline V gene, CDR1 is SGDLS and CDR2 is YYNGEE. V trimming: 4 bases; J trimming: 7 bases; junction bases outside the gene matches: 6. The CDR3 DNA follows: TGTGCCAGCAGCCCAGGGACAGGGAGGCAGCCCCAGCATTTT. Encoded protein: CASSPGTGRQPQHF.

The table lists this clone with a few counts. The chain links TRBV13 to TRBJ1-2; D is possibly TRBD1 (6 bases). V gave up 0 bases and J gave up 0 bases, with 8 bases separating them. Germline lookup yields CDR1 PRHDT and CDR2 FYEKMQ (reference sequence). The CDR3 runs 15 residues. CDR3 region: CASSLGGGANYGYTF. CDR3 sequence (DNA): TGTGCCAGCAGCTTAGGAGGGGGAGCTAACTATGGCTACACCTTC.

The chain uses TRBV2 and TRBJ2-1; TRBD2 matches 11 bases. The CDR3 is made up of 16 amino acids. Germline assignment: CDR1 SNHLY and CDR2 FYNNEI. V lost 7 bases and J lost 5; bases outside the gene matches: 10. The CDR3 reads CASIRRASGGNNEQFF. The CDR3 DNA reads as TGTGCCAGCATTCGTCGGGCTAGCGGGGGGAACAATGAGCAGTTCTTC.